These 5 T cell receptor beta chains were all obtained from the same sample, sequenced in a study of shared clonotypes between healthy human individuals. Assay used: immunoSEQ multiplex PCR; TCRdb lists only in-frame clones, some missing. Altogether some 490,000 clones are present, roughly 80% being singletons, with the ten largest covering over 9.5%. Input material: PBMCs. The origin of the receptors is a middle-aged woman in good health. Some clones in this sample may be carry-over from other donors' samples.

The V gene is TRBV7-7, the J gene TRBJ1-4; D might be TRBD1 (6 bases). There are 15 residues in the CDR3. CDR1 and CDR2 from the germline V gene are SSHAT and FNYEAQ (reference sequence). The V end was cut by 2 bases, the J end by 5 bases, with 12 bases between. This chain's CDR3 is CASSLRAGVNEKLFF. The CDR3 coding sequence is TGTGCCAGCAGCTTAAGGGCAGGGGTAAATGAAAAACTGTTTTTT.

To note about this clone: A far bigger clonotype differs at one base, so this is likely a read error. The CDR3 sequence: CASSSTRTSTYEQYF. CDR3 in DNA: TGTGCCAGCAGCAGCACCCGGACTAGTACTTACGAGCAGTACTTC. This rearrangement joins TRBV6-5 to TRBJ2-7; 7 bases align to TRBD2. The J segment lost 4 bases and the V segment lost 6 bases, leaving 12 bases of the junction unmatched. The CDR3 is made up of 15 amino acids. Germline V CDR1 and CDR2: MNHEY, SVGAGI.

V is TRBV4-2 and J is TRBJ2-3, with 11 bases identical to TRBD2. Germline V CDR1 and CDR2: LGHNA, YNFKEQ. J was trimmed by 2 bases and V by 0 bases; bases with no gene match: 1. The CDR3 is made up of 16 amino acids. Here the CDR3 reads CASSQDSGRATDTQYF. CDR3 coding DNA: TGTGCCAGCAGCCAAGATAGCGGGAGGGCCACAGATACGCAGTATTTT.

Details on this clone: Since a far larger clone is one base different, this is likely a read error. J is TRBJ1-2 and V is TRBV4-2; D ambiguous. The V and J ends lost 0 bases and 8 bases respectively, with 10 bases between them. Looked up from germline, CDR1 is LGHNA and CDR2 is YNFKEQ. CDR3 length equals 13 residues. CDR3 nucleotide sequence: TGTGCCAGCAGCCAAGAATGTCAAGGCGGCTACACCTTC. It codes for CASSQECQGGYTF.

Notes on this clone: The likely explanation is a read error, given a far larger clone one base away. The conserved phenylalanine or tryptophan is not found at the CDR3 terminus, so this likely reflects a read error. The rearrangement links TRBV14 to TRBJ1-2; D gene uncertain. The germline gives CDR1 SGHDN, CDR2 FVKESK. Between the trimmed V and J ends, which lost 3 bases and 4 bases, there was a span of 12 bases. CDR3 length: 14 residues. The CDR3 sequence is CASSQTDGRYGYTV. The CDR3 nucleotides are TGTGCCAGCAGCCAGACTGACGGACGCTATGGCTACACCGTC.